This passage covers 10 T cell receptor beta chains from one sample sequenced in a study of blood T cell repertoires in COVID-19. The data were produced by immunoSEQ multiplex PCR, yet TCRdb's version contains in-frame clones alone and is incomplete. The sample has fewer than 250,000 clones, roughly 84% seen once. Sequencing was carried out using peripheral blood. The receptor set was obtained from an elderly woman with COVID-19, enrolled during active disease.

This sequence joins TRBV4-2 and TRBJ2-7; 7 bases match TRBD2. Germline CDR1 reads LGHNA; CDR2 reads YNFKEQ. CDR3 length equals 18 residues. Trimming cost V 0 bases and J 0 bases; bases outside gene matches: 11. DNA for the CDR3: TGTGCCAGCAGCCAAGATCTTCGGGACGGGGGGTTCTCCTACGAGCAGTACGTC. Its protein is CASSQDLRDGGFSYEQYV.

DNA for the CDR3: TGTGCCAGCAGTTTCTACCCCGGGGACTACCAAGAGACCCAGTACTTC. This sequence encodes CASSFYPGDYQETQYF. This rearrangement joins TRBV6-5 to TRBJ2-5, with D maybe TRBD2 (6 bases). V was pared by 4 bases and J by 0 bases, with 15 bases between. Germline lookup yields CDR1 MNHEY and CDR2 SVGAGI. The CDR3 spans 16 residues.

The rearrangement uses TRBV28 and TRBJ1-3; TRBD1 matches at 10 bases. There are 18 residues in the CDR3. V lost 3 bases to trimming and J lost 1 base; unmatched junction nucleotides: 9. Germline-derived CDR1 and CDR2 are MDHEN and SYDVKM. The CDR3 nucleotides read TGTGCCAGCAGTTTTTTGCGACCGGGACAGGGGTCTGGAAACACCATATATTTT. Translating gives CASSFLRPGQGSGNTIYF.

The gene calls are TRBV16 and TRBJ2-7; 9 positions match TRBD1. The CDR3 spans 15 residues. The trim removed 4 bases at V and 1 base at J, leaving 5 bases unmatched. Germline V gene lookup returns CDR1 KGHSY and CDR2 FQNENV. CDR3: CASSRKQGASYEQYF. The CDR3 DNA follows: TGTGCCAGCAGCCGGAAACAGGGGGCATCCTACGAGCAGTACTTC. Drawing the rest from reference TRBV16 and TRBJ2-7, the complete variable domain is GEEVAQTPKHLVRGEGQKAKLYCAPIKGHSYVFWYQQVLKNEFKFLISFQNENVFDETGMPKERFSAKCLPNSPCSLEIQATKLEDSAVYFCASSRKQGASYEQYFGPGTRLTVT.

The chain carries TRBV6-1 and TRBJ2-3, with a tentative D call TRBD2 (6 bases). Deletions cut 4 bases from V and 0 bases from J, with 20 bases between. There are 18 residues in the CDR3. Germline loops: CDR1 MNHNS, CDR2 SASEGT. The CDR3: CASSVRRGKQESTDTQYF. The CDR3 DNA reads TGTGCCAGCAGTGTTCGGAGGGGAAAACAGGAGAGCACAGATACGCAGTATTTT.

The V and J genes are TRBV18 and TRBJ2-5; 7 positions match TRBD2. Germline V gene sequence: CDR1 KGHSH, CDR2 LQKENI. J lost 0 bases, V lost 2 bases, and 6 bases had no gene match. The CDR3 covers 16 residues. The CDR3 region has the DNA TGTGCCAGCTCACCAAGCCTAGCGGCGTACCAAGAGACCCAGTACTTC. Translation gives CASSPSLAAYQETQYF. Complete variable domain (other parts from reference TRBV18 and TRBJ2-5): NAGVMQNPRHLVRRRGQEARLRCSPMKGHSHVYWYRQLPEEGLKFMVYLQKENIIDESGMPKERFSAEFPKEGPSILRIQQVVRGDSAAYFCASSPSLAAYQETQYFGPGTRLLVL.

The CDR3, as DNA: TGTGCCAGCAACGGAGCGGCGGCGGCTCTCGATGGCTACACCTTC. This gives the protein CASNGAAAALDGYTF. The rearrangement links TRBV2 to TRBJ1-2; D is unclear. From germline, CDR1 is SNHLY and CDR2 FYNNEI. Trimming pared 7 bases from V and 6 bases from J, leaving 21 bases between. The CDR3 is 15 amino acids.

This rearrangement joins TRBV30 to TRBJ1-4, with D possibly matching TRBD1 (5 bases). CDR3 length: 12 amino acids. Germline CDR1 reads GTSNPN; CDR2 reads SVGIG (reference sequence). The germline V and J ends were trimmed by 5 bases and 5 bases, with 9 bases remaining between them. For the CDR3, the DNA is TGTGCCTGGGACGACAGAAATGAAAAACTGTTTTTT. Encoded protein: CAWDDRNEKLFF.

The chain carries TRBV6-5 and TRBJ1-5; D is unresolved. The CDR3 has 15 amino acids. In germline, CDR1 is MNHEY, CDR2 SVGAGI. Trimming pared 6 bases from V and 4 bases from J, leaving 16 bases between. The CDR3 DNA reads as TGTGCCAGCAGGACCCCGGGATGGAGAAATCAGCCCCAGCATTTT. Its translation is CASRTPGWRNQPQHF.

This sequence joins TRBV10-3 and TRBJ1-5; TRBD1 matches at 9 bases. V dropped 4 bases and J dropped 6; count of bases not matched to a gene: 4. Germline CDR1 reads ENHRY; CDR2 reads SYGVKD. The CDR3 runs 14 residues. The CDR3 coding sequence is TGTGCCATCAGTGGGGACAGGGACGGTCAGCCCCAGCATTTT. Translated: CAISGDRDGQPQHF.